A selection of T cell receptor beta chains follows, all from one sample in a study of CD8+ T cells in alopecia areata. Sequencing was performed with immunoSEQ multiplex PCR; in TCRdb, only in-frame clones are kept and a portion is missing. There are approximately 150,000 clones in the sample; about 54% occur only once, and more than 4.5% lies in the top ten. The material sequenced was CD4+ T cells sorted from blood. These receptors all stem from a human donor in good health. Both conserved end residues are part of each CDR3. D genes are given only for firm matches. Rows may omit the clone size; those that give it use once, few, many or a size class.

cdr3_aa	cdr3_nt	clone_size	d_call	v_call	j_call
CASSSEWTQYF	TGTGCCAGCAGCTCCGAGTGGACCCAGTACTTC	NA	NA	TRBV5-6	TRBJ2-5
CSSLVNTEAFF	TGCAGCTCCCTAGTGAACACTGAAGCTTTCTTT	once	NA	TRBV29-1	TRBJ1-1
CASRRLSTDTQYF	TGTGCCAGCAGGCGCCTCAGCACAGATACGCAGTATTTT	NA	NA	TRBV7-2	TRBJ2-3
CASSLGGARNTEAFF	TGCGCCAGCAGCTTGGGTGGGGCGCGAAACACTGAAGCTTTCTTT	once	NA	TRBV5-1	TRBJ1-1
CASSHKGQGVGYTF	TGCGCCAGCAGCCACAAAGGACAGGGTGTTGGCTACACCTTC	NA	TRBD1	TRBV4-1	TRBJ1-2
CASSPHLSTLCYGYTF	TGCGCCAGCAGTCCCCATTTATCGACACTTTGTTATGGCTACACCTTC	few	NA	TRBV23-1	TRBJ1-2
CAISLQGVGYEQYF	TGTGCCATCAGTCTACAGGGGGTCGGCTACGAGCAGTACTTC	NA	TRBD1	TRBV10-3	TRBJ2-7
CASTAQGTETQYF	TGTGCCAGCACGGCGCAGGGCACTGAGACCCAGTACTTC	NA	NA	TRBV2	TRBJ2-5
CASSSRESYQPQHF	TGTGCCAGCAGTTCCCGGGAGAGTTATCAGCCCCAGCATTTT	NA	NA	TRBV27	TRBJ1-5
CSAPGPTPGLAAYNEQFF	TGCAGCGCTCCGGGACCGACCCCGGGACTAGCGGCCTACAATGAGCAGTTCTTC	NA	TRBD2	TRBV29-1	TRBJ2-1
CASSSSPLPGGYNEQFF	TGTGCCAGCAGCTCGTCCCCTCTCCCGGGAGGCTACAATGAGCAGTTCTTC	NA	TRBD2	TRBV7-8	TRBJ2-1
CASSGNEKLFF	TGTGCCAGCAGCGGAAATGAAAAACTGTTTTTT	few	NA	TRBV6-6	TRBJ1-4
CASSLLSGRYNEQFF	TGTGCCAGCAGTTTATTATCGGGAAGGTACAATGAGCAGTTCTTC	NA	NA	TRBV28	TRBJ2-1
CASRTGITEAFF	TGTGCCAGCAGGACAGGGATCACTGAAGCTTTCTTT	NA	TRBD1	TRBV5-6	TRBJ1-1
CASSLAALSGQVNTEAFF	TGTGCCAGCAGCTTGGCGGCGTTGTCGGGACAGGTTAACACTGAAGCTTTCTTT	NA	TRBD1	TRBV7-9	TRBJ1-1
CASRTSGAYEQYF	TGTGCCAGCAGGACTAGCGGAGCCTACGAGCAGTACTTC	few	TRBD2	TRBV5-5	TRBJ2-7
CASSVGPSGSYEQYF	TGTGCCAGCAGCGTAGGCCCTAGCGGGAGCTACGAGCAGTACTTC	NA	TRBD2	TRBV9	TRBJ2-7
CASSPTQGSGANVLTF	TGTGCCAGCAGCCCAACGCAGGGCTCTGGGGCCAACGTCCTGACTTTC	NA	NA	TRBV7-3	TRBJ2-6
CASSLVGNTGELFF	TGTGCCAGCAGCTTGGTCGGGAACACCGGGGAGCTGTTTTTT	NA	NA	TRBV5-6	TRBJ2-2
CASSERGRALGELFF	TGTGCCAGCAGTGAACGCGGGAGGGCCCTCGGGGAGCTGTTTTTT	NA	TRBD2	TRBV6-1	TRBJ2-2
CSVAALAGVHEQYF	TGCAGCGTTGCGGCACTAGCGGGAGTCCACGAGCAGTACTTC	few	TRBD2	TRBV29-1	TRBJ2-7
CASSVVPGEVYTF	TGTGCCAGCAGCGTAGTACCAGGGGAGGTCTACACCTTC	NA	NA	TRBV9	TRBJ1-2
CASSYSGFYEQYF	TGTGCCAGCAGTTACTCTGGCTTCTACGAGCAGTACTTC	NA	NA	TRBV6-6	TRBJ2-7
CAWSVGRTSYEQYF	TGTGCCTGGAGTGTGGGTCGGACTAGCTACGAGCAGTACTTC	few	TRBD2	TRBV30	TRBJ2-7
CAWSPGWINYEQYF	TGTGCCTGGAGTCCGGGGTGGATCAACTACGAGCAGTACTTC	few	NA	TRBV30	TRBJ2-7
CATLRIFTTYNEQFF	TGTGCCACCCTTCGGATTTTCACCACCTACAATGAGCAGTTCTTC	NA	NA	TRBV27	TRBJ2-1
CAISAGGFGYTF	TGTGCCATCAGTGCGGGGGGCTTTGGCTACACCTTC	NA	NA	TRBV10-3	TRBJ1-2
CASSSGRSGYTF	TGTGCCAGCAGCTCCGGGAGGAGTGGCTACACCTTC	few	NA	TRBV7-9	TRBJ1-2
CASSTLTGAKSYGYTF	TGTGCCAGTAGTACGTTGACAGGAGCAAAATCCTATGGCTACACCTTC	NA	NA	TRBV19	TRBJ1-2
CSVETRGLAVTGGFYEQYF	TGCAGCGTTGAAACCCGGGGCTTGGCCGTGACAGGGGGCTTCTACGAGCAGTACTTC	NA	TRBD1	TRBV29-1	TRBJ2-7
CASSHQYGRINTEAFF	TGCGCCAGCAGCCATCAGTACGGTCGGATAAACACTGAAGCTTTCTTT	NA	NA	TRBV4-1	TRBJ1-1
CASSVQAGTGNTEAFF	TGTGCCAGCAGTGTCCAAGCCGGGACAGGAAACACTGAAGCTTTCTTT	NA	TRBD1	TRBV6-1	TRBJ1-1
CSVGPQRGYTF	TGCAGCGTTGGGCCCCAGCGAGGCTACACCTTC	few	NA	TRBV29-1	TRBJ1-2
CSVLRAGVSYEQYF	TGCAGCGTCCTAAGAGCAGGGGTCTCCTACGAGCAGTACTTC	NA	NA	TRBV29-1	TRBJ2-7
CASSQVLGLIGGQFF	TGCGCCAGCAGCCAAGTTTTGGGACTCATAGGAGGGCAGTTCTTC	NA	NA	TRBV4-1	TRBJ2-1
CASSRKTLGQENYGYTF	TGTGCCAGCAGCCGCAAAACCTTGGGACAGGAGAACTATGGCTACACCTTC	NA	TRBD1	TRBV14	TRBJ1-2
CASSSLFAHEQYF	TGTGCCAGCAGTTCCTTGTTCGCACACGAGCAGTACTTC	NA	NA	TRBV28	TRBJ2-7